These 5 T cell receptor beta chains share one sample of origin, sequenced in a study of T-cell memory formation after mild COVID-19. TCRdb called the 5' RACE reads again in MiXCR, with one record for every CDR3 protein. Found here are about 320,000 distinct CDR3 sequences, approximately 15% of them singletons; the top ten hold roughly 21%. The sample consisted of PBMCs or a T cell subset sorted from them (not recorded which). Source of these receptors: a man in his late teens or twenties who had mild COVID-19 (a few samples of this study predate the infection). Cell type and time point are not known.

A few counts support this clonotype. The CDR3 coding sequence is TGTGCCAGCACCCGGACGACAGGGGGTGATCCCGAAGCTTTCTTT. This codes for CASTRTTGGDPEAFF. The chain joins TRBV12-3 or TRBV12-4 to TRBJ1-1, with TRBD1 matching 9 bases. Trimming took 7 bases from V and 8 from J; bases not matched to a gene: 14. CDR3 length equals 15 residues.

This clonotype was recorded at least ten times. The rearrangement joins TRBV4-3 to TRBJ2-7, with D perhaps matching TRBD2 (7 bases). CDR3 length equals 15 residues. The germline gives CDR1 LGHNA, CDR2 YSLEER. Trimming stripped 0 bases from V and 4 bases from J, with 13 bases between. The CDR3 nucleotides are TGCGCCAGCAGCCAAGATATGGGGGGGCGGTACGAGCAGTACTTC. Protein: CASSQDMGGRYEQYF.

This clonotype was recorded a few times. This chain links TRBV7-9 with TRBJ1-2; no clear D gene. With 2 bases removed from V and 5 bases from J, the gap between germline ends came to 12 bases. The length of the CDR3 is 14 residues. From germline, CDR1 is SEHNR and CDR2 FQNEAQ (reference sequence). Here the CDR3 DNA reads TGTGCCAGCAGCTTATCGGGAACCATATATGGCTACACCTTC. It encodes CASSLSGTIYGYTF.

This clonotype was found many times. The V gene is TRBV20-1, the J gene TRBJ2-3; 7 bases fit TRBD1. CDR1 is DFQATT, CDR2 SNEGSKA, per germline (reference sequence). V trimming: 3 bases; J trimming: 7 bases; junction bases outside the gene matches: 7. The CDR3 contains 13 residues. CDR3 residues: CSARGTDMNTQYF. Here the CDR3 DNA reads TGCAGTGCTAGGGGGACAGATATGAATACGCAGTATTTT.

In this sample, this clonotype turned up a few times. The V and J genes are TRBV7-2 and TRBJ2-1, with a possible D match to TRBD2 (5 bases). The CDR3 covers 14 residues. CDR1 and CDR2 (germline): SGHTA, FQGNSA. V lost 2 bases to trimming and J lost 6 bases, with 11 bases between them. DNA of the CDR3: TGTGCCAGCAGCTTACGGGGAGCAGGCAATGAGCAGTTCTTC. Residues: CASSLRGAGNEQFF.